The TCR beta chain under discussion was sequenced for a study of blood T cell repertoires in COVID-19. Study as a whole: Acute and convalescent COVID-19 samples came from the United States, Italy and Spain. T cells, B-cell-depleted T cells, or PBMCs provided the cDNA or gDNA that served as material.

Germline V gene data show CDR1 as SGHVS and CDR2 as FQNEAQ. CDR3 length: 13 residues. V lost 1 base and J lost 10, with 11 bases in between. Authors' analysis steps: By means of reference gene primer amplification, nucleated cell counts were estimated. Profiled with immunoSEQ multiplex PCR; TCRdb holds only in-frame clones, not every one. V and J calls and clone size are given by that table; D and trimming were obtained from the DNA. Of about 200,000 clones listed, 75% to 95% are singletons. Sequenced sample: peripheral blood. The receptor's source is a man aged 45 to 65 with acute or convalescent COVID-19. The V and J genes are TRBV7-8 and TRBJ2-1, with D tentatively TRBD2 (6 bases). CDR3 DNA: TGTGCCAGCAGCTTAGTGGGACGGGGGGAGCAGTTCTTC. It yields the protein CASSLVGRGEQFF.